This TCR beta chain was documented in a study of vaccination and CD4 T cells after COVID-19. The overall study: The study enrolled six male and four female convalescents, two of whom were Hispanic. Overlapping peptides covering the spike proteins of SARS-CoV-2, HCoV-NL63, HCoV-OC43 and HCoV-229E were added to stimulate cells.

Details on this clonotype: Its antigen remains unidentified.

Study-wide points: In convalescent patients, a median approximately 86% of post-vaccine SARS-CoV-2-reactive clones appeared only after vaccination.

At the Johns Hopkins FTIC core, DNA taken from cultured CD4+ T cells was sequenced by way of the Oncomine TCR Beta short-read assay. TCRdb passed the PCR reads through MiXCR, listing each CDR3 protein once. The sample has more than 15,000 distinct CDR3 sequences, around three fifths seen once; the top ten hold about 5.5%. Regarding treatment: approximately 10-day PBMC culture with coronavirus spike peptide pools or control peptides (ViraFEST assay). Source: CD4+ T cells from blood, cultured in vitro, taken after SARS-CoV-2 vaccination. The clonotype originates from a human donor who had recovered from COVID-19.

The CDR3: CASSLVSGFTEAFF. For the CDR3, the DNA is TGTGCCAGCAGCTTAGTATCGGGATTCACTGAAGCTTTCTTT. The chain recombines TRBV7-9 with TRBJ1-1; no clear D gene. The CDR3 is 14 residues long. V lost 1 base and J lost 4, with 10 bases in between. Germline CDR1 and CDR2: SEHNR and FQNEAQ (reference sequence).